This is a list of T cell receptor beta chains from one sample in a study of T cells after yellow fever vaccination. TCRdb re-analysed the 5' RACE reads in MiXCR, keeping a single row per CDR3 protein. Of approximately 510,000 distinct CDR3 sequences in the sample, 21% were seen once. The source was PBMCs, collected roughly 20 days after the first yellow fever vaccination. These TCRs come from a man between 18 and 29 years old who received the YFV17D yellow fever vaccine. The CDR3 runs from the conserved cysteine through the conserved F or W. The order of the fields is J gene, V gene, CDR3 protein.

J: TRBJ2-1
V: TRBV11-2
CDR3: CASSQTSGADEQFF

J: TRBJ2-2
V: TRBV6-2/TRBV6-3
CDR3: CASSYGSEELVRTGELFF

J: TRBJ2-2
V: TRBV3-1
CDR3: CASSQISTHRQGNTGELFF

J: TRBJ1-1
V: TRBV12-3/TRBV12-4
CDR3: CASTLNGNTEAFF

J: TRBJ1-6
V: TRBV20-1
CDR3: CSARGQGSSPLHF

J: TRBJ2-3
V: TRBV6-1
CDR3: CATLFAGGDTQYF

J: TRBJ2-5
V: TRBV27
CDR3: CASSSGQGMETQYF

J: TRBJ2-5
V: TRBV5-1
CDR3: CASNAGNQETQYF

J: TRBJ2-3
V: TRBV20-1
CDR3: CSVSGLAGGSSTDTQYF

J: TRBJ1-1
V: TRBV5-1
CDR3: CASSFTGVETEAFF

J: TRBJ2-7
V: TRBV9
CDR3: CASSVSVAGGTREQYF

J: TRBJ1-4
V: TRBV30
CDR3: CAWREGVATNEKLFF

J: TRBJ1-2
V: TRBV20-1
CDR3: CSAPGVWHGYTF

J: TRBJ1-1
V: TRBV6-5
CDR3: CASSYQGGLEAFF

J: TRBJ2-1
V: TRBV5-6
CDR3: CASSLRDLGNEQFF

J: TRBJ1-3
V: TRBV5-1
CDR3: CASRPDLSSGNTIYF

J: TRBJ1-3
V: TRBV7-2
CDR3: CASSLPPGTRIGNTIYF

J: TRBJ2-4
V: TRBV10-3
CDR3: CAVKSAKNIQYF

J: TRBJ1-2
V: TRBV3-1
CDR3: CASSQYLTGLTHGYTF

J: TRBJ1-6
V: TRBV6-5
CDR3: CASSYSGDSPLHF

J: TRBJ1-2
V: TRBV10-3
CDR3: CAISRPGAPGYTF

J: TRBJ2-1
V: TRBV4-1
CDR3: CASSHRWVGGDEQFF

J: TRBJ2-3
V: TRBV18
CDR3: CASSPGQEKDTQYF

J: TRBJ2-5
V: TRBV4-2
CDR3: CASSHDLAGGQETQYF

J: TRBJ1-2
V: TRBV2
CDR3: CASSGTGGDYGYTF

J: TRBJ1-4
V: TRBV16
CDR3: CASSPYLGESEKLFF

J: TRBJ2-7
V: TRBV3-1
CDR3: CASSQASGRDEQYF

J: TRBJ2-3
V: TRBV3-1
CDR3: CASSTATDTQYF

J: TRBJ2-5
V: TRBV27
CDR3: CASSLRWGGGIEETQYF

J: TRBJ2-1
V: TRBV20-1
CDR3: CSARAPSYNEQFF

J: TRBJ2-1
V: TRBV20-1
CDR3: CSAGNQMSSYNEQFF

J: TRBJ2-2
V: TRBV11-2
CDR3: CASRPRAYAGELFF

J: TRBJ1-2
V: TRBV4-2
CDR3: CASSQDPLTGESYGYTF

J: TRBJ2-1
V: TRBV6-2/TRBV6-3
CDR3: CASSPDKLLLYNEQFF

J: TRBJ2-5
V: TRBV30
CDR3: CAWSRGRETQYF

J: TRBJ2-5
V: TRBV10-3
CDR3: CAISESRGRETQYF

J: TRBJ1-1
V: TRBV9
CDR3: CASSVGGQLNTEAFF

J: TRBJ2-5
V: TRBV9
CDR3: CASSLESSGNYQETQYF

J: TRBJ1-1
V: TRBV10-3
CDR3: CAISTGATGWDTEAFF

J: TRBJ2-3
V: TRBV24-1
CDR3: CATSDRQGTDTQYF

J: TRBJ1-1
V: TRBV6-5
CDR3: CASSYSLGREAFF

J: TRBJ1-1
V: TRBV20-1
CDR3: CSATQHNTEAFF

J: TRBJ2-5
V: TRBV12-3/TRBV12-4
CDR3: CASSVRREGETQYF

J: TRBJ1-1
V: TRBV15
CDR3: CATSQNGVMNTEAFF

J: TRBJ1-1
V: TRBV7-9
CDR3: CASSLFQVEAFF

J: TRBJ2-1
V: TRBV4-2
CDR3: CASSQELTGGHEQFF

J: TRBJ1-1
V: TRBV6-5
CDR3: CASSSSTGLHTEAFF

J: TRBJ2-2
V: TRBV7-9
CDR3: CASSQPAGDTGELFF

J: TRBJ1-1
V: TRBV20-1
CDR3: CSAPTGGSRNTEAFF

J: TRBJ2-2
V: TRBV7-9
CDR3: CASSSAGTANTGELFF

J: TRBJ2-3
V: TRBV20-1
CDR3: CSILGPTDTQYF

J: TRBJ2-3
V: TRBV25-1
CDR3: CASSEHYTDTQYF

J: TRBJ2-5
V: TRBV20-1
CDR3: CSATGADQETQYF

J: TRBJ2-5
V: TRBV28
CDR3: CASSLFQFTGTKSETQYF

J: TRBJ1-6
V: TRBV4-1
CDR3: CASSTFNSPLHF

J: TRBJ2-5
V: TRBV18
CDR3: CASSPRDRGETQYF

J: TRBJ2-5
V: TRBV4-1
CDR3: CASSQDLASGGEETQYF